These T cell receptor beta chains were read from a single sample in a study of vaccination and CD4 T cells after COVID-19. Antigens for these TCRs are unknown. TCRdb independently ran MiXCR on the PCR reads; one entry per CDR3 protein. Of around 25,000 distinct CDR3 sequences in the sample, 58% were seen once. The sequencing input was CD4+ T cells from blood, cultured in vitro. Receptors originate from a human donor who had recovered from COVID-19. The conserved cysteine and the conserved F or W are not part of the CDR3 here. The D gene is left open where the match is weak. Expanded clones are given a class, and other clones once, few, many or no size at all.

size,V,D,J,CDR3
once,TRBV5-6,-,TRBJ1-2,ASRPGRGYGYT
-,TRBV19,TRBD2,TRBJ2-2,ASSVTSGMEGELF
-,TRBV12-3/TRBV12-4,-,TRBJ2-7,ASSNGEVDEQY
-,TRBV7-2,-,TRBJ2-3,ASSLNNLRTDTQY
-,TRBV30,-,TRBJ1-5,AWSMQAGNQPQH
few,TRBV7-2,-,TRBJ2-7,ASSRRWGGGSYEQY
-,TRBV19,TRBD1,TRBJ1-4,ASTLGQVRGEKLF
once,TRBV11-3,-,TRBJ2-1,ASTPRGRSYNEQF
-,TRBV11-3,-,TRBJ1-6,ASRNRDSPLH
-,TRBV11-3,-,TRBJ2-2,ASSLAGRGSGELF
-,TRBV18,TRBD1,TRBJ1-6,ASSPGVTGVNSPLH
-,TRBV6-1,TRBD2,TRBJ2-3,ASSEGGGGSLTDTQY
-,TRBV7-3,TRBD1,TRBJ1-2,ASSLTGTEPHYGYT
-,TRBV6-1,-,TRBJ2-7,ASSSTFGGYEQY
-,TRBV5-4,TRBD1,TRBJ1-1,ASSLTGGSRVAF
few,TRBV15,-,TRBJ2-7,ATSRASRGVYEQY
-,TRBV6-5,-,TRBJ1-6,ASSYRVSGNSPLH
-,TRBV20-1,TRBD2,TRBJ2-3,SARVFRTSGNIASTDTQY
few,TRBV20-1,TRBD1,TRBJ1-2,SATETGGSYGYT
-,TRBV6-1,TRBD2,TRBJ2-3,ASRTSGSTDTQY
-,TRBV27,TRBD2,TRBJ2-2,ASSSWTSGAGELF
-,TRBV7-2,TRBD2,TRBJ2-1,ASSRVLAGGPDEQF
-,TRBV30,TRBD1,TRBJ1-1,AWSKGGTVTEAF
-,TRBV2,TRBD1,TRBJ1-2,ASRTQGRYGYT
once,TRBV6-1,-,TRBJ1-5,ASSLTVDNQPQH
-,TRBV11-3,-,TRBJ1-6,ASSVSGSYNSPLH
-,TRBV20-1,-,TRBJ1-1,SASTREGLNTEAF
-,TRBV6-1,-,TRBJ1-2,ASGEWAGVGGYT
-,TRBV7-8,-,TRBJ1-3,ASSLTVSGNTIY
few,TRBV6-2/TRBV6-3,-,TRBJ1-3,ASSTRRTPSGNTIY
-,TRBV7-9,-,TRBJ2-6,AHRTGISSGANVLT
-,TRBV18,-,TRBJ2-5,ASSPWQRHQETQY
-,TRBV6-5,TRBD2,TRBJ2-3,ASSSGGGRGDTQY
medium-sized,TRBV12-3/TRBV12-4,TRBD1,TRBJ1-6,ASSLGSGQGHSPLH
-,TRBV12-3/TRBV12-4,-,TRBJ1-6,ASSLSRNNSPLH
-,TRBV5-1,-,TRBJ1-2,ASSLVPGGTSGYT
-,TRBV19,TRBD1,TRBJ1-6,ASSIDQIPGRGHSPLH
-,TRBV6-2/TRBV6-3,-,TRBJ1-1,ASNSGGKMGEAF
-,TRBV19,TRBD1,TRBJ1-2,ASSIRGGADGYT
-,TRBV28,TRBD1,TRBJ1-5,ASSPGTDNNQPQH
-,TRBV11-3,TRBD2,TRBJ2-7,ASSLEGGRTEDEQY
few,TRBV29-1,TRBD1,TRBJ1-1,SVFTGGALTEAF
-,TRBV2,-,TRBJ1-6,ASSRNRLDSPLH
-,TRBV11-3,TRBD1,TRBJ1-1,ASSKDRAVDTEAF
few,TRBV21-1,-,TRBJ1-5,ASSKCICRDREGNQPQH
-,TRBV30,-,TRBJ1-2,AWSRATQTADGYT
once,TRBV6-1,-,TRBJ1-5,ASRGGTGDQPQH
few,TRBV19,-,TRBJ1-5,ASNLRTPGVSHQPQH
-,TRBV7-2,-,TRBJ1-4,ASSLALGATNEKLF
few,TRBV20-1,TRBD1,TRBJ2-5,SARAGTGHETQY